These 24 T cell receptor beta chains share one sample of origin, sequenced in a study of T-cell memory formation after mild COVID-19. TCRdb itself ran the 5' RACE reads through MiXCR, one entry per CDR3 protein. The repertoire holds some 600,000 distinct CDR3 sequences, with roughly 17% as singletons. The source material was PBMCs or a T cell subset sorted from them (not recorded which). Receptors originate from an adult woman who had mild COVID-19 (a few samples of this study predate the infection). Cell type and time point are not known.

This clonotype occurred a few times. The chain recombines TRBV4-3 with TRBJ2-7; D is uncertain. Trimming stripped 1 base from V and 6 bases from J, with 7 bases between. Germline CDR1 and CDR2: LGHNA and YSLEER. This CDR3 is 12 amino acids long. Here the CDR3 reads CASSQAGSEQYF. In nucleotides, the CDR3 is TGCGCCAGCAGCCAAGCGGGCTCCGAGCAGTACTTC.

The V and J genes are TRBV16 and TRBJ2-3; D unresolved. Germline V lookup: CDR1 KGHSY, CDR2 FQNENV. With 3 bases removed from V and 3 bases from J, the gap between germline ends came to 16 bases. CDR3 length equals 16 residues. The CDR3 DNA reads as TGTGCCAGCAGCCACCGCCGGCTAGGTAGAACAGATACGCAGTATTTT. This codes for CASSHRRLGRTDTQYF.

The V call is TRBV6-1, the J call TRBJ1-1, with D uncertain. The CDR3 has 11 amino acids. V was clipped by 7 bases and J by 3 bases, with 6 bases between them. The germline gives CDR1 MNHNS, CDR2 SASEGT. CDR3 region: CASNLYTEAFF. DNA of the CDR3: TGTGCCAGCAATCTGTACACTGAAGCTTTCTTT.

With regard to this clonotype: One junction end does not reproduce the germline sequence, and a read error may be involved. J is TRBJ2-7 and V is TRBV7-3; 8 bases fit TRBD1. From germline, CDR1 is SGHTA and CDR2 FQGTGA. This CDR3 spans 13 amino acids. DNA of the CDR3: TGTGCCGGCAGCCGGGACAGGCCTCCGATGGAGTGCTTC. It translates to CAGSRDRPPMECF.

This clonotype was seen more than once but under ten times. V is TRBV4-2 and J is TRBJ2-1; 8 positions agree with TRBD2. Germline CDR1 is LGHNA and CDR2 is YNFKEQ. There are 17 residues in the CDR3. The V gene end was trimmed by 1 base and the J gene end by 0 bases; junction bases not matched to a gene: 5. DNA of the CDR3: TGTGCCAGCAGCCAAGTAGCGGGGCAAACCTCCTACAATGAGCAGTTCTTC. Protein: CASSQVAGQTSYNEQFF.

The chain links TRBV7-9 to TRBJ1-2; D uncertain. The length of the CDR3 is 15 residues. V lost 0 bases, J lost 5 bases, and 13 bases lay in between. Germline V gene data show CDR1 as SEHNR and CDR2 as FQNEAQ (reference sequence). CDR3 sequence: CASSLAGPSFYGYTF. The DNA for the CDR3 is TGTGCCAGCAGCTTAGCAGGCCCCTCCTTTTATGGCTACACCTTC.

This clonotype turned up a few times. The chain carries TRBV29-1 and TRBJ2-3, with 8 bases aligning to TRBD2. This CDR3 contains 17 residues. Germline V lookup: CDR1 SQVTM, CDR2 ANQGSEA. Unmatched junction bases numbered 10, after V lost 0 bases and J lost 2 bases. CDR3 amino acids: CSVEDPVSGGVTDTQYF. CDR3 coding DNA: TGCAGCGTTGAAGATCCGGTCAGCGGGGGTGTCACAGATACGCAGTATTTT.

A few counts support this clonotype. The CDR3 coding sequence is TGTGCCAGCAGCCCCCGAGGACTCACTGAGCAGTACTTC. Amino acid sequence: CASSPRGLTEQYF. The gene calls are TRBV7-6 and TRBJ2-7; D is perhaps TRBD2 (5 bases). The CDR3 loop spans 13 amino acids. Germline CDR1 and CDR2: SGHVS and FNYEAQ. Trimming removed 5 bases at V and 7 bases at J, with 15 bases between.

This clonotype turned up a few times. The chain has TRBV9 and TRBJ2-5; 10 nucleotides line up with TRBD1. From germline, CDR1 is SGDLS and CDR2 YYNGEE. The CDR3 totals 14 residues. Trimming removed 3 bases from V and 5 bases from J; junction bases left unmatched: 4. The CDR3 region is CASSAGQGSETQYF. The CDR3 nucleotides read TGTGCCAGCAGCGCGGGACAGGGGTCGGAGACCCAGTACTTC. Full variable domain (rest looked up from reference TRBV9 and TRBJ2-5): DSGVTQTPKHLITATGQRVTLRCSPRSGDLSVYWYQQSLDQGLQFLIQYYNGEERAKGNILERFSAQQFPDLHSELNLSSLELGDSALYFCASSAGQGSETQYFGPGTRLLVL.

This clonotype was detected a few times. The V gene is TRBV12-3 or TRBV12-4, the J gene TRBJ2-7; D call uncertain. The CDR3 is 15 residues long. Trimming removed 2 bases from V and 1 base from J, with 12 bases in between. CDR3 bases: TGTGCCAGCAGTTTATCCTACGGGCTATCCTACGAGCAGTACTTC. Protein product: CASSLSYGLSYEQYF.

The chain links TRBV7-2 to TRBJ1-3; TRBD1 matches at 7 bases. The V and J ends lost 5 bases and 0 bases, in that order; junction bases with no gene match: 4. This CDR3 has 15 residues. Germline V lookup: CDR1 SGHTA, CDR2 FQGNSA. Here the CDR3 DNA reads TGTGCCAGCAGCCGACAGGGCTTCTCTGGAAACACCATATATTTT. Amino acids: CASSRQGFSGNTIYF.

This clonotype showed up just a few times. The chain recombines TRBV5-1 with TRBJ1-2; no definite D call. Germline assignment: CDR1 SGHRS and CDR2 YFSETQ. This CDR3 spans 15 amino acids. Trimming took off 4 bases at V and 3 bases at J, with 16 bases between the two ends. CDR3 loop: CASSPHRQDYYGYTF. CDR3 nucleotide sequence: TGCGCCAGCAGCCCGCATCGGCAGGACTACTATGGCTACACCTTC.

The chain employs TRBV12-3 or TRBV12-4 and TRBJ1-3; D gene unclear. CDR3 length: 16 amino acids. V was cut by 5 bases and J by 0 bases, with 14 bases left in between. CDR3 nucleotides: TGTGCCAGCAGTCCCGGACTCGCGACCTCTGGAAACACCATATATTTT. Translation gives CASSPGLATSGNTIYF.

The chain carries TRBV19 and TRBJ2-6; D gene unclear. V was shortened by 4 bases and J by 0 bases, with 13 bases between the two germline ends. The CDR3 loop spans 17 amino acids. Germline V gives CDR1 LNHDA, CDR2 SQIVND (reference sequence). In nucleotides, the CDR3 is TGTGCCAGTAGTACCGACCCCCGGAGCTCTGGGGCCAACGTCCTGACTTTC. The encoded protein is CASSTDPRSSGANVLTF.

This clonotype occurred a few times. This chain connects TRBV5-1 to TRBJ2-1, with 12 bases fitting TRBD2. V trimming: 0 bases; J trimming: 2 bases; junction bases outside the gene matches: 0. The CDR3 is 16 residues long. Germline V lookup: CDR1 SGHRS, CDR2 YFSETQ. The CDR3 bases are TGCGCCAGCAGCTTGGGGACTAGCGGGACCTACAATGAGCAGTTCTTC. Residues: CASSLGTSGTYNEQFF.

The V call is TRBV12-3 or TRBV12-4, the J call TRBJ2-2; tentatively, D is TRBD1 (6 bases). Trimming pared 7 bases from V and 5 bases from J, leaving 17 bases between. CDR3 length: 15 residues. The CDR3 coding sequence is TGTGCCAGCACCCAGGGCAGGGGCGGGACCGGGGAGCTGTTTTTT. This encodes CASTQGRGGTGELFF.

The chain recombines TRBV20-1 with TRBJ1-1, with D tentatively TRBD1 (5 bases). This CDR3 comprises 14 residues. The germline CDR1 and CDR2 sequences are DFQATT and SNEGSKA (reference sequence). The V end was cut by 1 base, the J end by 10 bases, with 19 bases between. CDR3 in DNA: TGCAGTGCTAGAGGGAACTCGGGGCAGCTTGTAGCTTTCTTT. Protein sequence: CSARGNSGQLVAFF.

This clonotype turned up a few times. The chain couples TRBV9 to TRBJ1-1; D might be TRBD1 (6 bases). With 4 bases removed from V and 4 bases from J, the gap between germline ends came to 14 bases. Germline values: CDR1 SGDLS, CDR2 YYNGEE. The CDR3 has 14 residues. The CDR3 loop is CASSPGHPVTEAFF. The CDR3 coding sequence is TGTGCCAGCAGCCCGGGACACCCCGTCACTGAAGCTTTCTTT.

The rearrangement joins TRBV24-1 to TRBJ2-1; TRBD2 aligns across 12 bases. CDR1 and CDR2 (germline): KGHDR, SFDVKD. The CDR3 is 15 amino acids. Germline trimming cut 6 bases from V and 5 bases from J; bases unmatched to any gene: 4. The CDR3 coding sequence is TGTGCCACCAGTTCTACTAGCGGGGGGCACAATGAGCAGTTCTTC. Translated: CATSSTSGGHNEQFF.

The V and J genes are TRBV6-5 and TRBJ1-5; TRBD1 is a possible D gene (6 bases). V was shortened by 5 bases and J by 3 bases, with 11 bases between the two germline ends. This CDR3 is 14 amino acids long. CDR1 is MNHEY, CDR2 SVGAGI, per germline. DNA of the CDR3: TGTGCCAGCAGTCCCGGACAGCTCAATCAGCCCCAGCATTTT. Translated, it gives CASSPGQLNQPQHF.

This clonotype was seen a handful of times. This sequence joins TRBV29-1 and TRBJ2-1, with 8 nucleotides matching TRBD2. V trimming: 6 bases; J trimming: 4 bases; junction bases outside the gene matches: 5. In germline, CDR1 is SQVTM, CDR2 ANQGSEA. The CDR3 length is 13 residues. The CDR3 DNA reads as TGCAGCGTCGAGCGGGAGAAGTACAATGAGCAGTTCTTC. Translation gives CSVEREKYNEQFF.

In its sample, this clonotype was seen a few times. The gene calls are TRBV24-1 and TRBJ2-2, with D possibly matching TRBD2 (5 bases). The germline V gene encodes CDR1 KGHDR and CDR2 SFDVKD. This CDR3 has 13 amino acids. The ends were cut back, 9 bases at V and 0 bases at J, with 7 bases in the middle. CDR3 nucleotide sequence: TGTGCCACCCGAGCGGCGAACACCGGGGAGCTGTTTTTT. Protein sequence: CATRAANTGELFF.

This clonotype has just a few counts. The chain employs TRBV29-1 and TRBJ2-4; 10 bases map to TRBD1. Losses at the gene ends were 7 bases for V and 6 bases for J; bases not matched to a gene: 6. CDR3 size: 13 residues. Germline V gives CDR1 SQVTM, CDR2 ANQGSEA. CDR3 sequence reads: CSATWTGGNIQYF. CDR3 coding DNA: TGCAGCGCAACATGGACAGGGGGAAACATTCAGTACTTC.

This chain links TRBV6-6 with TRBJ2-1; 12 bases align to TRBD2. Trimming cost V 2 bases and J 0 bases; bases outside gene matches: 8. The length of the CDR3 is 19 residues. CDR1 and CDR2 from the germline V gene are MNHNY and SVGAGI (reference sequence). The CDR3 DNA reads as TGTGCCAGCAGTTACCCTGGACCGACTAGCGGGAGCTCCTACAATGAGCAGTTCTTC. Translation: CASSYPGPTSGSSYNEQFF.